A selection of T cell receptor beta chains follows, all from one sample in a study of blood T cell repertoires in COVID-19. Some clones are missing from TCRdb's copy, which holds only in-frame ones; the method was immunoSEQ multiplex PCR. The sample shows under 200,000 clones, approximately 91% of them seen only once. The sequenced sample was peripheral blood. The source is a young man with active or convalescent COVID-19. CDR3s include the opening cysteine and the closing phenylalanine or tryptophan. Size values are once, few and many counts, or a class for expanded clones, and some rows have none.

abundance: -; v_gene: TRBV6-6; j_gene: TRBJ2-3; CDR3aa: CASSGQGLDISDTQYF
abundance: -; v_gene: TRBV5-5; j_gene: TRBJ2-5; CDR3aa: CASSSSLAPSRGETQYF
abundance: -; v_gene: TRBV9; j_gene: TRBJ2-1; CDR3aa: CASSENRDSHNEQFF
abundance: -; v_gene: TRBV6-5; j_gene: TRBJ1-4; CDR3aa: CASSYSGGTNEKLFF
abundance: -; v_gene: TRBV5-6; j_gene: TRBJ1-5; CDR3aa: CASSLYTTEPQHF
abundance: once; v_gene: TRBV7-9; j_gene: TRBJ2-2; CDR3aa: CASSLEAGKVAGELFF
abundance: once; v_gene: TRBV7-7; j_gene: TRBJ2-5; CDR3aa: CASSPRGGGRETQYF
abundance: once; v_gene: TRBV6-2/TRBV6-3; j_gene: TRBJ1-4; CDR3aa: CASSPGTAATNEKLFF
abundance: -; v_gene: TRBV6-5; j_gene: TRBJ2-2; CDR3aa: CASSRGLNTGELFF
abundance: few; v_gene: TRBV19; j_gene: TRBJ2-5; CDR3aa: CASSIDRTSGSGETQYF
abundance: -; v_gene: TRBV19; j_gene: TRBJ2-7; CDR3aa: CASSIGGGSEQYF
abundance: once; v_gene: TRBV15; j_gene: TRBJ1-5; CDR3aa: CATSRDLLQPQHF
abundance: -; v_gene: TRBV5-6; j_gene: TRBJ1-2; CDR3aa: CASSSTNRSPNYGYTF
abundance: -; v_gene: TRBV5-4; j_gene: TRBJ1-2; CDR3aa: CASSDRTNYGYTF
abundance: -; v_gene: TRBV5-4; j_gene: TRBJ1-2; CDR3aa: CASSSGGQFYGYTF
abundance: -; v_gene: TRBV4-2; j_gene: TRBJ2-1; CDR3aa: CASSLSGGANYNEQFF
abundance: few; v_gene: TRBV5-1; j_gene: TRBJ1-1; CDR3aa: CASSREGGRNTEAFF
abundance: -; v_gene: TRBV7-2; j_gene: TRBJ2-1; CDR3aa: CASSLTGYNEQFF
abundance: -; v_gene: TRBV4-1; j_gene: TRBJ1-5; CDR3aa: CASSQDPLRQPQHF